Below are 12 T cell receptor beta chains sequenced from a single sample in a study of regulatory T cells in long-lasting Graves disease. Time point indicated: newly diagnosed GD, antithyroid drugs for less than 3 months. Preparation of the TCR library used RNA extracted from PBMCs. iRepertoire HTBI primers and Arm-PCR of CDR3 regions built TCR beta libraries. TCRdb itself ran the multiplex PCR reads through MiXCR, one entry per CDR3 protein. The table shows 400,000 to 550,000 distinct CDR3 sequences, with 15% occurring only once. The same sample was also studied in work on T cells in Graves' hyperthyroidism and ophthalmopathy.

The material sequenced was peripheral blood mononuclear cells (PBMCs), taken at new diagnosis, from a patient treated with antithyroid drugs. All receptors derive from a woman aged 25 to 39 with Graves disease.

The chain carries TRBV20-1 and TRBJ2-7; a possible D gene is TRBD1 (5 bases). Trimming removed 7 bases from V and 4 bases from J, with 17 bases in between. The CDR3 is made up of 13 amino acids. Germline CDR1 reads DFQATT; CDR2 reads SNEGSKA (reference sequence). This CDR3 is CSDLGAKPYEQYF. In nucleotides, the CDR3 is TGCAGTGATCTAGGGGCTAAACCGTACGAGCAGTACTTC.

This clonotype was found a few times. The CDR3 sequence is CASSQGDREGETQYF. As DNA, the CDR3 is TGCGCCAGCAGCCAAGGGGACAGGGAGGGAGAGACCCAGTACTTC. The rearrangement joins TRBV4-1 to TRBJ2-5, with 9 bases lining up with TRBD1. The CDR3 loop spans 15 amino acids. Germline trimming cut 1 base from V and 4 bases from J; bases unmatched to any gene: 4. The germline V gene encodes CDR1 MGHRA and CDR2 YSYEKL.

This clonotype was observed a handful of times. This chain uses TRBV7-9 with TRBJ2-4, with 13 bases that match TRBD2. J was trimmed by 4 bases and V by 7 bases; bases with no gene match: 4. Per the germline V gene, CDR1 is SEHNR and CDR2 is FQNEAQ (reference sequence). There are 15 residues in the CDR3. In DNA, the CDR3 is TGTGCCAGCATAGGACTAGCGGGAGAGAAAAACATTCAGTACTTC. Encoded protein: CASIGLAGEKNIQYF.

The rearrangement uses TRBV3-1 and TRBJ2-5; 9 bases agree with TRBD2. V was pared by 0 bases and J by 1 base, with 15 bases of the junction left unmatched. Germline loops: CDR1 LGHDT, CDR2 YNNKEL (reference sequence). The CDR3 consists of 20 residues. In DNA, the CDR3 is TGTGCCAGCAGCCAAGAAGGGGGACTAGCAGGATTGGCGCCCCAAGAGACCCAGTACTTC. Its translation is CASSQEGGLAGLAPQETQYF.

With respect to this clonotype: A read error may produce the germline difference seen at one junction end. The chain links TRBV24-1 to TRBJ2-2; TRBD1 matches 8 bases. The CDR3 spans 16 residues. Germline loops: CDR1 KGHDR, CDR2 SFDVKD. CDR3 protein: CATSDWTGSNTGELVF. The CDR3 coding sequence is TGTGCCACCAGTGATTGGACAGGGTCGAACACCGGGGAGCTGGTTTTT.

The chain uses TRBV28 and TRBJ2-7, with D maybe TRBD2 (6 bases). The CDR3 runs to 15 residues. From germline, CDR1 is MDHEN and CDR2 SYDVKM. V was cut by 6 bases and J by 5 bases, with 20 bases left in between. The CDR3, as DNA: TGTGCCAGCAGCCCCCCCCGGGGGTCGTCCGACGAGCAGTACTTC. This codes for CASSPPRGSSDEQYF.

The genes are TRBV30 and TRBJ1-2, with 11 nucleotides matching TRBD1. Germline V lookup: CDR1 GTSNPN, CDR2 SVGIG (reference sequence). J was trimmed by 7 bases and V by 4 bases; bases with no gene match: 8. The CDR3 has 14 residues. The CDR3 here is CAWTRDRGFFGYTF. CDR3 DNA: TGTGCCTGGACACGGGACAGGGGGTTTTTTGGCTACACCTTC.

This clonotype was found many times. The V and J genes are TRBV2 and TRBJ1-1, with D hard to call. The CDR3 consists of 15 residues. Germline assignment: CDR1 SNHLY and CDR2 FYNNEI. With 3 bases removed from V and 4 bases from J, the gap between germline ends came to 15 bases. The DNA of the CDR3 is TGTGCCAGCAGTGACCGGGGAAGGGCGGGCACTGAAGCTTTCTTT. It translates to CASSDRGRAGTEAFF.

The rearrangement links TRBV9 to TRBJ2-5; TRBD1 matches 8 bases. In germline, CDR1 is SGDLS, CDR2 YYNGEE. V shed 3 bases, J shed 5 bases, and the junction held 6 bases outside the gene matches. The CDR3 is 14 residues long. The CDR3 bases are TGTGCCAGCAGCGCGACAGGGGTTTGGGAGACCCAGTACTTC. Translated: CASSATGVWETQYF. Together with reference TRBV9 and TRBJ2-5, the CDR3 gives the full variable domain: DSGVTQTPKHLITATGQRVTLRCSPRSGDLSVYWYQQSLDQGLQFLIQYYNGEERAKGNILERFSAQQFPDLHSELNLSSLELGDSALYFCASSATGVWETQYFGPGTRLLVL.

The chain carries TRBV3-1 and TRBJ1-4; D may be TRBD1 (6 bases). Germline V gene data show CDR1 as LGHDT and CDR2 as YNNKEL (reference sequence). The CDR3 runs to 14 residues. V gave up 1 base and J gave up 5 bases, with 8 bases separating them. This CDR3 is CASSQGTANEKLFF. CDR3 DNA: TGTGCCAGCAGCCAAGGGACAGCCAATGAAAAACTGTTTTTT.

This chain uses TRBV5-5 with TRBJ2-3; D uncertain. The CDR3 spans 16 residues. The V and J ends lost 0 bases and 3 bases respectively, with 14 bases between them. Germline CDR1 and CDR2: SGHKS and YYEKEE (reference sequence). CDR3 sequence: CASSLGGPPRTDTQYF. The CDR3 DNA is TGTGCCAGCAGCTTGGGTGGACCTCCCCGTACAGATACGCAGTATTTT.

This chain joins TRBV3-1 and TRBJ2-7; 9 bases map to TRBD2. Looked up from germline, CDR1 is LGHDT and CDR2 is YNNKEL (reference sequence). J lost 4 bases, V lost 1 base, and 20 bases had no gene match. This CDR3 spans 20 amino acids. CDR3 in amino acids: CASSQGLLAGASPGRYEQYF. The CDR3 region has the DNA TGTGCCAGCAGCCAAGGGCTATTAGCGGGAGCCTCCCCGGGTAGGTACGAGCAGTACTTC.